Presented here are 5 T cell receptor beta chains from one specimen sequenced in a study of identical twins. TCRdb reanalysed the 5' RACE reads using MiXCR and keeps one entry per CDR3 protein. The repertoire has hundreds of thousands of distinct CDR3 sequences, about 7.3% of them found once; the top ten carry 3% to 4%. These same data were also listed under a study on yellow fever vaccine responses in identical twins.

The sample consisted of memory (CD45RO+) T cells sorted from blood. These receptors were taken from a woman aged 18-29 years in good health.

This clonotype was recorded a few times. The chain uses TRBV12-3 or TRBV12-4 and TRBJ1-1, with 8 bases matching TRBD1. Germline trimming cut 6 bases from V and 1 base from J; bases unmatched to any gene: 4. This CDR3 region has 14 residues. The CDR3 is CASRWGQANTEAFF. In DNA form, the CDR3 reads TGTGCCAGCAGATGGGGACAGGCGAACACTGAAGCTTTCTTT.

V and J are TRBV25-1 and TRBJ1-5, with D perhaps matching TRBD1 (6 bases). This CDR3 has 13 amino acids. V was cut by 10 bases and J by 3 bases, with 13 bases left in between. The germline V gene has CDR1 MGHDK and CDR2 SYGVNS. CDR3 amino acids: CATSTGFNQPQHF. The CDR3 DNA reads TGTGCCACCTCTACAGGGTTCAATCAGCCCCAGCATTTT.

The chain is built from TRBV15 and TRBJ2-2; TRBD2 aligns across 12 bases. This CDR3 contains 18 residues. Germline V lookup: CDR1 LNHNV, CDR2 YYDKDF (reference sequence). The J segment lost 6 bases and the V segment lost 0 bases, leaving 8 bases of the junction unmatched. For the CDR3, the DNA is TGTGCCACCAGCAGAGAAGTCGCGGCTAGCGGGGGGGCCGGGGAGCTGTTTTTT. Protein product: CATSREVAASGGAGELFF.

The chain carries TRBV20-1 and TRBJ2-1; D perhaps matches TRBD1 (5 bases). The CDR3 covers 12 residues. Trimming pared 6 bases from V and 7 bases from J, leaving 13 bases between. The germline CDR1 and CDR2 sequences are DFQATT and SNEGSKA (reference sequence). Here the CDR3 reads CSAPDNLNEQFF. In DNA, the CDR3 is TGCAGTGCCCCGGACAACCTAAATGAGCAGTTCTTC.

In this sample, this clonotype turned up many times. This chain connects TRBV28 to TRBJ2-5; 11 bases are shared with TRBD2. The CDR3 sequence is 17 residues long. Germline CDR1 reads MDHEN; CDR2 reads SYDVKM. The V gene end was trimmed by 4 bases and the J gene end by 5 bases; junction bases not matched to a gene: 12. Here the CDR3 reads CASSSPSLAGGGETQYF. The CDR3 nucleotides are TGTGCCAGCAGTTCACCCTCGCTAGCGGGGGGCGGGGAGACCCAGTACTTC.